The 30 T cell receptor beta chains listed next were all sequenced from one sample in a study of early T cells in non-severe SARS-CoV-2 infection. TCRdb re-derived calls from the 5' RACE reads in MiXCR, one entry per CDR3 protein. The data show about 64,000 distinct CDR3 sequences, about 17% seen once. Source: whole blood, taken at baseline. These receptors were obtained from an adult who was a healthcare worker with PCR-confirmed SARS-CoV-2 infection or an uninfected control (not recorded which).

The J gene is TRBJ2-1, the V gene TRBV20-1, with TRBD2 identical over 11 bases. The junction had 9 bases not matched to a gene; V was cut back by 6 bases and J by 8 bases. Germline assignment: CDR1 DFQATT and CDR2 SNEGSKA (reference sequence). The length of the CDR3 is 14 residues. This chain's CDR3 is CSAPTSGSIYEQFF. DNA of the CDR3: TGCAGTGCGCCTACTAGCGGGAGTATCTATGAGCAGTTCTTC.

This rearrangement joins TRBV3-1 to TRBJ2-2, with TRBD2 as a possible D gene (5 bases). CDR3 length equals 15 residues. Germline V lookup: CDR1 LGHDT, CDR2 YNNKEL (reference sequence). Trimming took 1 base from V and 0 from J, leaving 6 bases between them. In nucleotides, the CDR3 is TGTGCCAGCAGCCAAGGACTAACGAACACCGGGGAGCTGTTTTTT. Translated, it gives CASSQGLTNTGELFF.

This clonotype was detected only a few times. The chain employs TRBV5-4 and TRBJ2-4; possible D gene TRBD2, 6 bases. The germline CDR1 and CDR2 sequences are SGHNT and YYREEE (reference sequence). V dropped 5 bases and J dropped 3 bases, with 15 bases sitting between them. This CDR3 has 15 residues. The chain's CDR3 is CASSFRRDFKNIQYF. The CDR3 DNA reads TGTGCCAGCAGTTTTCGCCGGGACTTCAAAAACATTCAGTACTTC.

The chain recombines TRBV21-1 with TRBJ1-4; the table's D call, TRBD1, was not checked against the DNA. TRBV21-1 is a listed pseudogene. CDR3 size: 14 residues. The chain's CDR3 is CATNRGPLGEKLFF. CDR3 sequence (DNA): TGTGCCACCAACAGGGGGCCATTGGGTGAAAAACTGTTTTTT.

The chain carries TRBV7-6 and TRBJ2-1; 9 bases align to TRBD2. There are 20 residues in the CDR3. V lost 4 bases and J lost 3; bases outside the gene matches: 19. CDR1 and CDR2 (germline): SGHVS, FNYEAQ. CDR3 coding DNA: TGTGCCAGCAGCTCGGGCCCTTTTGTCGGCGGGGGGGCCAACTACAATGAGCAGTTCTTC. Translation gives CASSSGPFVGGGANYNEQFF.

This clonotype was seen repeatedly, ten times or more. The chain carries TRBV5-1 and TRBJ1-4; 8 nucleotides match TRBD1. Germline CDR1 SGHRS, CDR2 YFSETQ. Unmatched junction bases numbered 6, after V lost 0 bases and J lost 8 bases. The CDR3 contains 15 residues. CDR3 DNA sequence: TGCGCCAGCAGCTTGGATCAGGGGGCCAAGGAAAAACTGTTTTTT. Translating it yields CASSLDQGAKEKLFF.

Only a few counts were recorded for this clonotype. The V call is TRBV2, the J call TRBJ2-5, with TRBD2 matching over 8 bases. V dropped 5 bases and J dropped 2; count of bases not matched to a gene: 7. The CDR3 totals 15 residues. CDR1 and CDR2 from the germline V gene are SNHLY and FYNNEI. The CDR3 loop reads CASSKERGLQETQYF. DNA of the CDR3: TGTGCCAGCAGTAAGGAGCGGGGGCTACAAGAGACCCAGTACTTC.

This clonotype was observed a few times. The rearrangement uses TRBV6-6 and TRBJ2-1; the D gene is possibly TRBD1 (5 bases). The germline V and J ends were trimmed by 3 bases and 3 bases, with 18 bases remaining between them. This CDR3 contains 17 residues. Per germline, CDR1 MNHNY and CDR2 SVGAGI (reference sequence). This CDR3 is CASSYPSDRANYNEQFF. CDR3 DNA: TGTGCCAGCAGTTATCCATCCGACAGAGCCAACTACAATGAGCAGTTCTTC.

A few counts support this clonotype. This chain connects TRBV28 to TRBJ1-1; 7 nucleotides line up with TRBD1. The length of the CDR3 is 15 residues. Germline CDR1 is MDHEN and CDR2 is SYDVKM. V shed 4 bases, J shed 3 bases, and the junction held 8 bases outside the gene matches. The CDR3 here is CASSSLQGKYTEAFF. The CDR3 bases are TGTGCCAGCAGTTCCTTACAGGGGAAGTACACTGAAGCTTTCTTT.

The chain links TRBV12-3 or TRBV12-4 to TRBJ2-5; D uncertain. V was cut by 6 bases and J by 5 bases, with 10 bases left in between. The CDR3 contains 12 residues. The CDR3 nucleotides are TGTGCCAGCAGCCGACATGGCGAGACCCAGTACTTC. This sequence encodes CASSRHGETQYF.

This clonotype was counted ten times or more. V and J are TRBV13 and TRBJ1-2; D remains unclear. CDR3 length: 15 amino acids. Trimming removed 1 base from V and 4 bases from J, with 13 bases in between. Germline CDR1 PRHDT, CDR2 FYEKMQ (reference sequence). The CDR3 spells CASSLAGGQTYGYTF. The CDR3 DNA sequence: TGTGCCAGCAGCTTAGCAGGAGGGCAGACCTATGGCTACACCTTC.

This clonotype was found a few times. The V and J genes are TRBV29-1 and TRBJ2-7, with D possibly matching TRBD1 (6 bases). This CDR3 is 14 amino acids long. V gave up 7 bases and J gave up 0 bases, with 16 bases separating them. The germline V gene encodes CDR1 SQVTM and CDR2 ANQGSEA. The CDR3 here is CSARQAWNSYEQYF. The CDR3 coding sequence is TGCAGCGCACGACAGGCTTGGAACTCCTACGAGCAGTACTTC.

This clonotype was seen many times. The rearrangement links TRBV2 to TRBJ1-1; 9 bases are a match to TRBD1. The CDR3 is 15 amino acids. Trimming cost V 6 bases and J 5 bases; bases outside gene matches: 10. Germline assignment: CDR1 SNHLY and CDR2 FYNNEI. Here the CDR3 reads CASSAGGQGRTEAFF. The CDR3 DNA follows: TGTGCCAGCAGCGCGGGTGGACAGGGGAGGACTGAAGCTTTCTTT.

The chain carries TRBV5-1 and TRBJ1-1; D uncertain. The length of the CDR3 is 14 residues. V lost 2 bases, J lost 5 bases, and 13 bases lay in between. Germline V gene sequence: CDR1 SGHRS, CDR2 YFSETQ. The CDR3 sequence is CASSFAALGTEAFF. CDR3 bases: TGCGCCAGCAGCTTTGCTGCATTAGGGACTGAAGCTTTCTTT. The variable domain in full, with the rest retrieved from reference TRBV5-1 and TRBJ1-1, is KAGVTQTPRYLIKTRGQQVTLSCSPISGHRSVSWYQQTPGQGLQFLFEYFSETQRNKGNFPGRFSGRQFSNSRSEMNVSTLELGDSALYLCASSFAALGTEAFFGQGTRLTVV.

This clonotype was seen at least ten times. The chain recombines TRBV25-1 with TRBJ1-3; D not certain. The CDR3 covers 14 residues. Trimming removed 1 base from V and 0 bases from J, with 4 bases in between. In germline, CDR1 is MGHDK, CDR2 SYGVNS. The CDR3 DNA follows: TGTGCCAGCAGTGAATCGAACTCTGGAAACACCATATATTTT. This gives the protein CASSESNSGNTIYF.

Many counts were recorded for this clonotype. The chain uses TRBV12-3 or TRBV12-4 and TRBJ2-5, with 7 bases matching TRBD1. V was clipped by 5 bases and J by 5 bases; unmatched bases: 8. The CDR3 consists of 14 residues. As DNA, the CDR3 is TGTGCCAGCAGTATCGGGACAGTGGGTGAGACCCAGTACTTC. It specifies CASSIGTVGETQYF.

This clonotype was seen repeatedly, ten times or more. The chain couples TRBV9 to TRBJ2-1; 11 nucleotides match TRBD2. This CDR3 is built from 18 residues. V lost 3 bases and J lost 7; bases outside the gene matches: 15. Per the germline V gene, CDR1 is SGDLS and CDR2 is YYNGEE. The CDR3 sequence: CASSDALAGVRGGNEQFF. The CDR3 bases are TGTGCCAGCAGCGACGCACTAGCGGGAGTCCGAGGTGGAAATGAGCAGTTCTTC.

The rearrangement uses TRBV4-1 and TRBJ2-2; D unclear. Germline V gene lookup returns CDR1 MGHRA and CDR2 YSYEKL. The CDR3 has 12 residues. V was cut by 2 bases and J by 8 bases, with 6 bases left in between. The CDR3 here is CASSQSLGELFF. CDR3 DNA sequence: TGCGCCAGCAGCCAATCGTTAGGGGAGCTGTTTTTT.

This clonotype has just a few counts. The V call is TRBV6-5, the J call TRBJ2-1, with 9 bases lining up with TRBD2. With V trimmed by 5 bases and J by 3 bases, 11 bases remained unmatched. The CDR3 sequence is 17 residues long. Germline V gene lookup returns CDR1 MNHEY and CDR2 SVGAGI. As DNA, the CDR3 is TGTGCCAGCAGTCCCCGGACTAGCGCCCTCCACTACAATGAGCAGTTCTTC. It encodes CASSPRTSALHYNEQFF.

This clonotype has only a few counts. The CDR3 DNA follows: TGCAGTGCCCCAACCGACAGGGCGGATACGCAGTATTTT. Translating gives CSAPTDRADTQYF. The gene calls are TRBV20-1 and TRBJ2-3; TRBD1 aligns across 7 bases. Trimming cost V 6 bases and J 6 bases; bases outside gene matches: 9. The length of the CDR3 is 13 residues. The germline V gene has CDR1 DFQATT and CDR2 SNEGSKA (reference sequence).

This clonotype has more than one count but fewer than ten. This chain uses TRBV12-3 or TRBV12-4 with TRBJ1-2, with 7 positions matching TRBD1. The CDR3 is 14 residues long. Trimming took 6 bases from V and 8 from J; bases not matched to a gene: 12. CDR3 DNA sequence: TGTGCCAGCAGCCAAAGGACAGGCTTCACGGGCTACACCTTC. It codes for CASSQRTGFTGYTF.

The chain is built from TRBV19 and TRBJ2-4; D ambiguous. Germline V CDR1 and CDR2: LNHDA, SQIVND (reference sequence). The V end lost 7 bases, the J end lost 7 bases, and 14 bases lay between the germline ends. The CDR3 sequence is 13 residues long. This chain's CDR3 is CASTPSFGNIQYF. The CDR3 DNA follows: TGTGCCAGTACCCCCAGCTTCGGGAACATTCAGTACTTC.

The chain is built from TRBV5-1 and TRBJ2-7, with D possibly being TRBD1 (6 bases). CDR3 length: 12 residues. V was shortened by 4 bases and J by 2 bases, with 7 bases between the two germline ends. Germline CDR1 reads SGHRS; CDR2 reads YFSETQ. Here the CDR3 reads CASSEGAYEQYF. The CDR3 region has the DNA TGCGCCAGCAGCGAGGGGGCCTACGAGCAGTACTTC.

In this sample, this clonotype turned up many times. V gene TRBV24-1 combines with J gene TRBJ2-2; the D is unclear. The CDR3 is made up of 11 amino acids. The V and J ends lost 9 bases and 2 bases respectively, with 3 bases between them. Germline assignment: CDR1 KGHDR and CDR2 SFDVKD. The CDR3 sequence: CATRNTGELFF. The CDR3 DNA sequence: TGTGCCACCCGTAACACCGGGGAGCTGTTTTTT.

The chain recombines TRBV6-1 with TRBJ2-7, with D tentatively TRBD2 (5 bases). The CDR3 is made up of 12 amino acids. The V end lost 4 bases, the J end lost 6 bases, and 10 bases lay between the germline ends. CDR1 is MNHNS, CDR2 SASEGT, per germline. CDR3: CASSASRGEQYF. The CDR3 coding sequence is TGTGCCAGCAGTGCCTCACGGGGCGAGCAGTACTTC.

This clonotype came up a few times. V usage is TRBV30 and J usage is TRBJ1-1; possibly TRBD1 for D (5 bases). Germline CDR1 and CDR2: GTSNPN and SVGIG (reference sequence). V gave up 0 bases and J gave up 6 bases, with 14 bases separating them. The CDR3 length is 14 residues. DNA of the CDR3: TGTGCCTGGAGTGTAGGAGCGGGGGACGCTGAAGCTTTCTTT. Protein: CAWSVGAGDAEAFF.

The chain recombines TRBV5-6 with TRBJ1-3; the match to TRBD1 covers 7 bases. The germline V gene encodes CDR1 SGHDT and CDR2 YYEEEE. The V gene end was trimmed by 3 bases and the J gene end by 7 bases; junction bases not matched to a gene: 7. CDR3 size: 14 residues. The CDR3 nucleotides read TGTGCCAGCAGCTCGGACAGGCCGCGGAACACCATATATTTT. Protein: CASSSDRPRNTIYF.

The table lists this clonotype with a few counts. J is TRBJ2-2 and V is TRBV18; the D call may be TRBD1 or TRBD2 (5 bases each). This CDR3 region has 17 residues. Per germline, CDR1 KGHSH and CDR2 LQKENI. Trimming took 6 bases from V and 6 from J, leaving 23 bases between them. The CDR3 bases are TGTGCCAGCTCCCGATCTCGGGACCGTAAATTGGCCGGGGAGCTGTTTTTT. This gives the protein CASSRSRDRKLAGELFF.

The table lists this clonotype with a few counts. This chain uses TRBV5-6 with TRBJ1-1, with a possible D match to TRBD1 (5 bases). Trimming cost V 4 bases and J 1 base, with 17 bases left between them. This CDR3 has 16 residues. Per germline, CDR1 SGHDT and CDR2 YYEEEE. The CDR3 DNA reads as TGTGCCAGCAGCCTACCGGGACGGAATCCGAACACTGAAGCTTTCTTT. Its translation is CASSLPGRNPNTEAFF. The full variable domain, rest sourced from reference TRBV5-6 and TRBJ1-1, is DAGVTQSPTHLIKTRGQQVTLRCSPKSGHDTVSWYQQALGQGPQFIFQYYEEEERQRGNFPDRFSGHQFPNYSSELNVNALLLGDSALYLCASSLPGRNPNTEAFFGQGTRLTVV.

Only one count was recorded for this clonotype. The rearrangement links TRBV27 to TRBJ2-1; unclear D gene. The germline V and J ends were trimmed by 2 bases and 5 bases, with 7 bases remaining between them. Germline CDR1 is MNHEY and CDR2 is SMNVEV (reference sequence). This CDR3 comprises 13 residues. CDR3 nucleotides: TGTGCCAGCAGTTTAACCAGGAACAATGAGCAGTTCTTC. Translated, it gives CASSLTRNNEQFF.